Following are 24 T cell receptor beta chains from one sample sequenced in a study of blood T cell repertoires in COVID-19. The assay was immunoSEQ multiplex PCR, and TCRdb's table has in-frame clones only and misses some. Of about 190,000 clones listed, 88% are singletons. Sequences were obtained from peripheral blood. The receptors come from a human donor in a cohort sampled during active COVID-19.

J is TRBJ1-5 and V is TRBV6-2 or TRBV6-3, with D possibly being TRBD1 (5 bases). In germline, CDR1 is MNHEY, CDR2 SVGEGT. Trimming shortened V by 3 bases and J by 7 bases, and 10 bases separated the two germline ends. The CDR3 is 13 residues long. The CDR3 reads CASSYSGEQPQHF. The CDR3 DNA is TGTGCCAGCAGTTATTCGGGGGAACAGCCCCAGCATTTT.

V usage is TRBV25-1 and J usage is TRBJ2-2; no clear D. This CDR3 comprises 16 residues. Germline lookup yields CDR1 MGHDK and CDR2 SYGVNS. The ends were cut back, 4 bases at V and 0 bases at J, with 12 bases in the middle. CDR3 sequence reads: CASSGIVLANTGELFF. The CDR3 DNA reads TGTGCCAGCAGTGGAATAGTTCTCGCGAACACCGGGGAGCTGTTTTTT.

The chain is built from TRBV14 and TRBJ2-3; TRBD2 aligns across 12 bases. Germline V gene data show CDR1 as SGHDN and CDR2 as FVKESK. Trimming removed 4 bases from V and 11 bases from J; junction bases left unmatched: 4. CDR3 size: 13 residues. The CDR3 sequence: CASSPLLAGGQYF. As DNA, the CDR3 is TGTGCCAGCAGCCCCCTACTAGCGGGAGGGCAGTATTTT.

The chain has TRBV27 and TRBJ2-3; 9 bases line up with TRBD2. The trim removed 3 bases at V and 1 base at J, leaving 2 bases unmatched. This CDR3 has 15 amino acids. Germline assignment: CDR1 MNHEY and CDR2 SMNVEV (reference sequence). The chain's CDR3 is CASSFRLAGTDTQYF. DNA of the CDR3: TGTGCCAGCAGTTTCCGACTAGCGGGCACAGATACGCAGTATTTT.

This CDR3 reads CASIASGLKAGANVLTF. The CDR3, as DNA: TGTGCCAGCATTGCTAGCGGGTTGAAGGCTGGGGCCAACGTCCTGACTTTC. The V and J genes are TRBV2 and TRBJ2-6, with 8 bases lining up with TRBD2. Germline values: CDR1 SNHLY, CDR2 FYNNEI. CDR3 size: 17 residues. The J segment lost 2 bases and the V segment lost 7 bases, leaving 10 bases of the junction unmatched.

The CDR3 nucleotides are TGTGCCATCAGTGAGTCGCAGGGCCCCCAAGAGACCCAGTACTTC. It codes for CAISESQGPQETQYF. V is TRBV10-3 and J is TRBJ2-5; TRBD1 might be the D (5 bases). Trimming took 0 bases from V and 1 from J, leaving 9 bases between them. The CDR3 contains 15 residues. Germline-derived CDR1 and CDR2 are ENHRY and SYGVKD.

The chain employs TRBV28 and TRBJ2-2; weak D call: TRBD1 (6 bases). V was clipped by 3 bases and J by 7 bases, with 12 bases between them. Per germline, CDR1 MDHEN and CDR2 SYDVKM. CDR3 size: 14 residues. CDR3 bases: TGTGCCAGCAGTTTGACGTCGGACAGCGGGGAGCTGTTTTTT. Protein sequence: CASSLTSDSGELFF.

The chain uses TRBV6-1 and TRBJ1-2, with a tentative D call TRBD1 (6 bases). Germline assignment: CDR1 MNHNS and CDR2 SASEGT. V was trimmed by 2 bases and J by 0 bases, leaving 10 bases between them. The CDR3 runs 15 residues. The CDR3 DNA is TGTGCCAGCAGTGAATATACAGGGCCTAACTATGGCTACACCTTC. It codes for CASSEYTGPNYGYTF.

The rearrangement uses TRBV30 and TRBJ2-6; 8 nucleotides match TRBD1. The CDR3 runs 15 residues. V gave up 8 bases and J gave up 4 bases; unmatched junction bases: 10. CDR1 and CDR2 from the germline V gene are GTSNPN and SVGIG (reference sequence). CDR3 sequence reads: CARGQGGSGANVLTF. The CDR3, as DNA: TGTGCCCGAGGACAGGGAGGATCCGGGGCCAACGTCCTGACTTTC.

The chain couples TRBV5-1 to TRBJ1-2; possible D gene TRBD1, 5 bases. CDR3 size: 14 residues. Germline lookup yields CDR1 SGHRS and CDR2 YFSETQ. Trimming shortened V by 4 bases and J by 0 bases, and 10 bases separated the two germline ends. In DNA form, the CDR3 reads TGCGCCAGCAGCGCGGACACAGCTAACTATGGCTACACCTTC. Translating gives CASSADTANYGYTF.

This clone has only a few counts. CDR3 in amino acids: CASSIRGGFSTDTQYF. CDR3 coding DNA: TGTGCCAGCAGCATACGGGGAGGGTTTAGCACAGATACGCAGTATTTT. The genes are TRBV11-2 and TRBJ2-3, with 7 bases aligning to TRBD2. This CDR3 has 16 residues. The V and J ends lost 5 bases and 0 bases, in that order; junction bases with no gene match: 8. Germline assignment: CDR1 SGHAT and CDR2 FQNNGV.

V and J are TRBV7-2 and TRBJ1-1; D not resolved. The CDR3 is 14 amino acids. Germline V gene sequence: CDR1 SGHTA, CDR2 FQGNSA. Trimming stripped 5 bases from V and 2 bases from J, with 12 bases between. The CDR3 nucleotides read TGTGCCAGCAGCCCCCGGTTCGCTAACACTGAAGCTTTCTTT. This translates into CASSPRFANTEAFF.

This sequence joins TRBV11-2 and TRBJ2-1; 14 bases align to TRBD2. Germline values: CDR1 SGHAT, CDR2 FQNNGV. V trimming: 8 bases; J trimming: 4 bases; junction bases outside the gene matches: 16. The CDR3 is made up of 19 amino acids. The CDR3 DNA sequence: TGTGCCAGCCGCTCACTCTCCCGGGGACTAGCGGGAGTGTACAATGAGCAGTTCTTC. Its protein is CASRSLSRGLAGVYNEQFF.

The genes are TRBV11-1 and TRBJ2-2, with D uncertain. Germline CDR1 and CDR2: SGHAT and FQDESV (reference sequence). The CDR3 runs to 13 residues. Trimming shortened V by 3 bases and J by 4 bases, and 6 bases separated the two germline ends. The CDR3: CASSFASTGELFF. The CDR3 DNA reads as TGTGCCAGCAGCTTTGCCAGCACCGGGGAGCTGTTTTTT. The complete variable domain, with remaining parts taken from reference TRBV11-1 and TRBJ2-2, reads EAEVAQSPRYKITEKSQAVAFWCDPISGHATLYWYRQILGQGPELLVQFQDESVVDDSQLPKDRFSAERLKGVDSTLKIQPAELGDSAMYLCASSFASTGELFFGEGSRLTVL.

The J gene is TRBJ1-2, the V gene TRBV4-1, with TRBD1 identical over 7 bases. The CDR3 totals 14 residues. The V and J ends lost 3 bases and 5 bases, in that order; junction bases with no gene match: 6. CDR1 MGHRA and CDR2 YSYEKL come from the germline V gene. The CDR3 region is CASSQTGSRYGYTF. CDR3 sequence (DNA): TGCGCCAGCAGCCAGACAGGGTCACGGTATGGCTACACCTTC.

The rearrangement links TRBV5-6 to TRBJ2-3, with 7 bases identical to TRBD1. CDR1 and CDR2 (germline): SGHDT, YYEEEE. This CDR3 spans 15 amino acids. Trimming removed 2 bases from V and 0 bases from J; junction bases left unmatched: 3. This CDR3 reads CASSFRQGSTDTQYF. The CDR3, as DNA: TGTGCCAGCAGCTTTAGACAGGGAAGCACAGATACGCAGTATTTT.

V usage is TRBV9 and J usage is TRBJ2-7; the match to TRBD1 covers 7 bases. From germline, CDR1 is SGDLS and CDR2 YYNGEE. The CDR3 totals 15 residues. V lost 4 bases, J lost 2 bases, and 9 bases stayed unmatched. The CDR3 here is CASSPYRGTAYEQYF. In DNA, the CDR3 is TGTGCCAGCAGCCCCTACAGGGGCACGGCCTACGAGCAGTACTTC.

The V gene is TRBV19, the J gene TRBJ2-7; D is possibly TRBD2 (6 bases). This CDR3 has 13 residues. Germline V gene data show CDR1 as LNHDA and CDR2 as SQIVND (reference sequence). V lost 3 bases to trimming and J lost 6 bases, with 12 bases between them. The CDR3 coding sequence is TGTGCCAGTAGTATCCGGAACGGGGGCGAGCAGTACTTC. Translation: CASSIRNGGEQYF.

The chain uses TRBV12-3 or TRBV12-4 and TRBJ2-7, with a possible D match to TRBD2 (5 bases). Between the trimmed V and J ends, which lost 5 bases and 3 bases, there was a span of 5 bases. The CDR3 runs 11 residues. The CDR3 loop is CASSDYYEQYF. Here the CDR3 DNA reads TGTGCCAGCAGTGACTACTACGAGCAGTACTTC.

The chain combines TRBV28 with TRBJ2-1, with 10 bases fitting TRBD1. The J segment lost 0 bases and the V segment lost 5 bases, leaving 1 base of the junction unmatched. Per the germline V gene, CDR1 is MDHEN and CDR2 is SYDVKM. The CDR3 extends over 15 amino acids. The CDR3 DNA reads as TGTGCCAGCAGTCGGGACAGGGGCTCCTACAATGAGCAGTTCTTC. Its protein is CASSRDRGSYNEQFF.

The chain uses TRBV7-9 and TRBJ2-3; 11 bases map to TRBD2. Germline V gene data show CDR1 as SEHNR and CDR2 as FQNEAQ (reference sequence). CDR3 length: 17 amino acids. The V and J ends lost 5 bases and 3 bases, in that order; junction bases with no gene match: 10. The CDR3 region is CASSQPFLAGGTDTQYF. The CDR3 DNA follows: TGTGCCAGCAGCCAGCCTTTCCTAGCGGGAGGAACAGATACGCAGTATTTT.

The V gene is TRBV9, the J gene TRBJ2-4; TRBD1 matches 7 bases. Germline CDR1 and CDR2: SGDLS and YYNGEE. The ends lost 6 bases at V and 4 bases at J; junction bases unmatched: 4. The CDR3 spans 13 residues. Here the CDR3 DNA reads TGTGCCAGCATACAGGGGACAAAAAACATTCAGTACTTC. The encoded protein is CASIQGTKNIQYF.

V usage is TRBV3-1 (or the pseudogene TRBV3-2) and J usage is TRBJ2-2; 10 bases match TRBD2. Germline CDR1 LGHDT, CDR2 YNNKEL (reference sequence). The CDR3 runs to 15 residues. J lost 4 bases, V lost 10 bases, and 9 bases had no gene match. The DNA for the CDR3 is TGTGCCACGAACCCAAGCGGGGGGGGCACCGGGGAGCTGTTTTTT. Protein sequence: CATNPSGGGTGELFF.

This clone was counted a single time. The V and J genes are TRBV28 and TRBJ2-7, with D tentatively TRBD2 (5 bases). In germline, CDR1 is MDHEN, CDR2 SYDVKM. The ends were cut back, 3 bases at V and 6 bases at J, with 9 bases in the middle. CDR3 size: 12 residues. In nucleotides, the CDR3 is TGTGCCAGCAGTTTGCTAGCATCCGAGCAGTACTTC. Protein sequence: CASSLLASEQYF.